The clone carrying this TCR beta chain was counted between two and nine times. Next came a second PCR, run for 7 to 11 cycles, which used a sample-barcoded 5' primer along with a J-beta primer mix. TCRdb used MiXCR to reprocess the 5' RACE reads, holding one entry per CDR3 protein. The sample lists nearly 1 million distinct CDR3 sequences; roughly 50% were seen once. This specimen comes from a study of blood T cells in healthy people across ages. V gave up 6 bases and J gave up 0 bases, with 15 bases separating them. The CDR3 is made up of 16 amino acids. Germline values: CDR1 SNHLY, CDR2 FYNNEI. A minimum of 6 micrograms of total RNA was extracted per sample.

The genes are TRBV2 and TRBJ2-1; tentatively, D is TRBD2 (6 bases). The sequencing input was blood. The clonotype originates from a woman between 55 and 75 years old in good health. CDR3 in amino acids: CASSLGLGSSYNEQFF. The CDR3 DNA is TGTGCCAGCAGCCTAGGGCTCGGGAGCTCCTACAATGAGCAGTTCTTC.